This T cell receptor (beta chain) was sequenced for a study of T cell changes during pregnancy in multiple sclerosis. CDR1 and CDR2 from the germline V gene are SGHAT and FQNNGV. The CDR3 is 15 amino acids. The V and J ends lost 5 bases and 9 bases, in that order; junction bases with no gene match: 13. TCRdb's table, derived via immunoSEQ multiplex PCR, lists solely in-frame clones and lacks some. This sample has around 130,000 clones, with about 96% found just once. This TCR was recovered from a female donor with multiple sclerosis, enrolled in a pregnancy study. The starting material was peripheral blood, obtained after pregnancy. The chain carries TRBV11-2 and TRBJ2-7, with 10 positions matching TRBD2. CDR3 region: CASSLLTSGATGQYF. Here the CDR3 DNA reads TGTGCCAGCAGCCTACTAACTAGCGGGGCAACGGGGCAGTACTTC.